The clone carrying this T cell receptor (beta chain) appeared a single time. Antigen: not known. These data are taken from a study of OX40 agonist ivuxolimab in advanced cancers. Across the whole study: Prior anti-PD-1, anti-PD-L1 or anti-CTLA-4 therapy did not bar entry, and 40% had some.

There are 15 residues in the CDR3. The V gene's germline CDR1 is SGDLS and CDR2 YYNGEE. With 4 bases clipped from V and 3 bases from J, the junction kept 7 bases outside the gene matches. No patient had autoimmune disease or received systemic immunosuppression. General study points: The mean number of expanded clones was higher in CD8+ T cells than in CD4+.

Sequencing used immunoSEQ multiplex PCR; TCRdb keeps in-frame clones, though not all of them. The sample holds about 31,000 clones, roughly 86% seen once. The rearrangement links TRBV9 to TRBJ2-1, with 7 bases identical to TRBD2. Source: CD4+ or CD8+ T cells sorted from blood, taken in a trial of the OX40 agonist ivuxolimab. The TCR sequence derives from an adult with an advanced solid tumor such as melanoma, head and neck, liver or kidney cancer. The DNA of the CDR3 is TGTGCCAGCAGCCCCCGGGGAGGGTTCTACAATGAGCAGTTCTTC. Translation gives CASSPRGGFYNEQFF.